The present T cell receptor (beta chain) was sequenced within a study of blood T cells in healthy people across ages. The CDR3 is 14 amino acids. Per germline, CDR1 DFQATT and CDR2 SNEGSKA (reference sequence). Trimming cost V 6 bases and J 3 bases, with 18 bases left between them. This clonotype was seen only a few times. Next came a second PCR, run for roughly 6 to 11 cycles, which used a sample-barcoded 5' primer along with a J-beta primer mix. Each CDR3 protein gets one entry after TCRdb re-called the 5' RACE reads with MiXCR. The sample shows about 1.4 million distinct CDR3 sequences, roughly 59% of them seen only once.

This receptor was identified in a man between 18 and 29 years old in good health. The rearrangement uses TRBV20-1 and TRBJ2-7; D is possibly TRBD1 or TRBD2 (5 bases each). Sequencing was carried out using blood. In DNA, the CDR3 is TGCAGTGCGGCTCCGGGACCACTTGACTACGAGCAGTACTTC. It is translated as CSAAPGPLDYEQYF.